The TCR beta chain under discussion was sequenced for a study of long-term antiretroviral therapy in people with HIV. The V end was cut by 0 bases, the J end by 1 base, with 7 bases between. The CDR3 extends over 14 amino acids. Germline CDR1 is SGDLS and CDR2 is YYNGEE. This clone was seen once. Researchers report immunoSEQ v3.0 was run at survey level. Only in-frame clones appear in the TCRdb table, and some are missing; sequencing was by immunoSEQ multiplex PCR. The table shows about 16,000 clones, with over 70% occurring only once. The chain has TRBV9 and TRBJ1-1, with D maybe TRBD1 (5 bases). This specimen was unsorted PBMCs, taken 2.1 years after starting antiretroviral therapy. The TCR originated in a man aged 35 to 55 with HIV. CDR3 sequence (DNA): TGTGCCAGCAGCGTAGGAACAGGGAACACTGAAGCTTTCTTT. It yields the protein CASSVGTGNTEAFF.